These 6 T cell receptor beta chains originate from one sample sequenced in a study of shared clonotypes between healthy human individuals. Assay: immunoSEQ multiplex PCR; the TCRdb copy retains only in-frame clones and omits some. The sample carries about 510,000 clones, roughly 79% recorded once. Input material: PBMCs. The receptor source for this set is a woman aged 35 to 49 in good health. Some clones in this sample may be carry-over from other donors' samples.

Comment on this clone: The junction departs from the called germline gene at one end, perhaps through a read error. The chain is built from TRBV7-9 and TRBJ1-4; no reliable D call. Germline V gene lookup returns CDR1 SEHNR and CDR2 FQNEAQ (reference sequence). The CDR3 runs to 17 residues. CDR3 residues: CASSRTGEGPTNEKLFF. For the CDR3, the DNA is TGTGCCAGCAGCCGAACCGGTGAGGGCCCAACAAATGAAAAACTGTTTTTT.

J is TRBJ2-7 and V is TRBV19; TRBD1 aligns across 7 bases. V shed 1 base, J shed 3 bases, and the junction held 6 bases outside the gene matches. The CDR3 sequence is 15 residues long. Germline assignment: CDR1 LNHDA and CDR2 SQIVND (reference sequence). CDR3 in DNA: TGTGCCAGTAGTATAGCCCGGGACAGCCTCTACGAGCAGTACTTC. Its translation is CASSIARDSLYEQYF. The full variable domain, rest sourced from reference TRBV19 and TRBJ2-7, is DGGITQSPKYLFRKEGQNVTLSCEQNLNHDAMYWYRQDPGQGLRLIYYSQIVNDFQKGDIAEGYSVSREKKESFPLTVTSAQKNPTAFYLCASSIARDSLYEQYFGPGTRLTVT.

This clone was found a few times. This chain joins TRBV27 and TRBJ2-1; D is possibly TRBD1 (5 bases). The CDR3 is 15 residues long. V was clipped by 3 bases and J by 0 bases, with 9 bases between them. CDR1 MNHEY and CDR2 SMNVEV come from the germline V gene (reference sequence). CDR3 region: CASSFDSSSYNEQFF. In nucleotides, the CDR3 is TGTGCCAGCAGTTTTGACAGTAGCTCCTACAATGAGCAGTTCTTC.

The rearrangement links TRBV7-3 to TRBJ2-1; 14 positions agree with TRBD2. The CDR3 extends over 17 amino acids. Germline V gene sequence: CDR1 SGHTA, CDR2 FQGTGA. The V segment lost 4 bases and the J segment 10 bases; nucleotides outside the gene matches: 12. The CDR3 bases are TGTGCCAGCAGCTACCGGACTAGCGGGAGGACTCGGAACGAGCAGTTCTTC. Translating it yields CASSYRTSGRTRNEQFF.

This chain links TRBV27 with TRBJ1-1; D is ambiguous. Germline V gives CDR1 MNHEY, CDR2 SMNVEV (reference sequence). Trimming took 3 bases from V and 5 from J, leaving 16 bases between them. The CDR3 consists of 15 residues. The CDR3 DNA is TGTGCCAGCAGTTTTAATCCTGGGCTTGGGACTGAAGCTTTCTTT. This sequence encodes CASSFNPGLGTEAFF.

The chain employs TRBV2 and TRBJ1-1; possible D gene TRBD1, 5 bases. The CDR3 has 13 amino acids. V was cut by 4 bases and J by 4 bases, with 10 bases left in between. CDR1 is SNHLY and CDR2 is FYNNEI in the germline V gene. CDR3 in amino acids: CASSVRAPTEAFF. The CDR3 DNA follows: TGTGCCAGCAGTGTCAGGGCCCCCACTGAAGCTTTCTTT.